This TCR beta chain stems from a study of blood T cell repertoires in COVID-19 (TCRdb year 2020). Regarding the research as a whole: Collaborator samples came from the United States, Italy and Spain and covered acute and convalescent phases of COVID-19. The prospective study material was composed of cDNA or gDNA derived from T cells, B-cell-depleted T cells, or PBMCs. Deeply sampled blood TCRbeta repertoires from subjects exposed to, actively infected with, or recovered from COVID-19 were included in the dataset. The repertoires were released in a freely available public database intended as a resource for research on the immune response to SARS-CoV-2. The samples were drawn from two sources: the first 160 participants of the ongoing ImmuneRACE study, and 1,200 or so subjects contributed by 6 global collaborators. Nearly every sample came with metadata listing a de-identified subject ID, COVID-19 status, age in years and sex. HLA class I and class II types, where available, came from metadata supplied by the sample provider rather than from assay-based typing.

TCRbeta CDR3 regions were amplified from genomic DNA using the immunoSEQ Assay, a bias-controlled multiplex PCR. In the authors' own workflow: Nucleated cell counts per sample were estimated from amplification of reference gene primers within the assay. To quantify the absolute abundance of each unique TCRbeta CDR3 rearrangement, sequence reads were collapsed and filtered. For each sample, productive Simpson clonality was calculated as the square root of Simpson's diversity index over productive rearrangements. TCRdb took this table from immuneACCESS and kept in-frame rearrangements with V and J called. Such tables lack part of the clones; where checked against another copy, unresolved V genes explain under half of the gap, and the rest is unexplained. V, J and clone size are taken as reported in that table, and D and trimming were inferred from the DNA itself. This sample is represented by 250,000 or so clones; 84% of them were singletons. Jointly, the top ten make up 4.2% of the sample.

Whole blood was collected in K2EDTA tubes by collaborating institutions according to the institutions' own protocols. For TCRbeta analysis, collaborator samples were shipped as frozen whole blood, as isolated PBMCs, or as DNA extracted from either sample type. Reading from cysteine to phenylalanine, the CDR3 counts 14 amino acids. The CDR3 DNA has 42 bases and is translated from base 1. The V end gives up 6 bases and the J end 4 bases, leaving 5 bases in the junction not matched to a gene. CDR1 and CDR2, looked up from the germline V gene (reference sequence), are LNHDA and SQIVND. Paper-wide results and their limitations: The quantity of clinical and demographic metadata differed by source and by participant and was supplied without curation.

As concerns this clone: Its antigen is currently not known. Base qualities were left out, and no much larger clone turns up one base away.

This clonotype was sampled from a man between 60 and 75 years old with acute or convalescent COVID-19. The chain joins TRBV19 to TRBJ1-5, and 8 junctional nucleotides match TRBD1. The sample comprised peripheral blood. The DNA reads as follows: TGTGCCAGTAGGAAGACAGGGGATAATCAGCCCCAGCATTTT. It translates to CASRKTGDNQPQHF.